The 8 T cell receptor beta chains below were found in one sample sequenced in a study of response to subunit inactivated influenza vaccine. TCRdb re-called the RT-PCR reads through MiXCR, storing one row per CDR3 protein. The table has over 150,000 distinct CDR3 sequences, about 10% seen once; the top ten hold approximately 35%. This specimen consisted of CD8+ T cells sorted from PBMCs, obtained around 25 months after vaccination. These receptors all stem from a man aged 50 to 69 who received an inactivated influenza vaccine.

This clonotype was observed a handful of times. The chain joins TRBV19 to TRBJ2-7; 9 bases align to TRBD1. Per the germline V gene, CDR1 is LNHDA and CDR2 is SQIVND (reference sequence). Germline trimming cut 4 bases from V and 7 bases from J; bases unmatched to any gene: 5. This CDR3 contains 13 residues. The CDR3 protein is CASSTGTGFEQYF. The CDR3 region has the DNA TGTGCCAGTAGTACGGGGACAGGGTTTGAGCAGTACTTC.

This clonotype was seen ten or more times. The chain has TRBV5-1 and TRBJ1-1; D unclear. The CDR3 covers 14 residues. Germline-derived CDR1 and CDR2 are SGHRS and YFSETQ. With 3 bases removed from V and 6 bases from J, the gap between germline ends came to 15 bases. The CDR3 sequence: CASSSATGSAEAFF. The DNA for the CDR3 is TGCGCCAGCAGCTCTGCGACCGGTAGCGCTGAAGCTTTCTTT.

V and J are TRBV7-2 and TRBJ2-7; 10 bases map to TRBD1. After removal of 5 bases from V and 3 bases from J, the junction contained 7 bases not matched to a gene. The germline V gene encodes CDR1 SGHTA and CDR2 FQGNSA. This CDR3 has 15 residues. The DNA of the CDR3 is TGTGCCAGCAGCGCCCGGGACAGGGGTTTCTACGAGCAGTACTTC. It specifies CASSARDRGFYEQYF.

The V and J genes are TRBV7-2 and TRBJ2-7; 14 bases match TRBD2. Germline V gene lookup returns CDR1 SGHTA and CDR2 FQGNSA. The CDR3 is 16 amino acids. J gave up 5 bases and V 5 bases, and 8 bases lay outside the gene matches. The CDR3 loop is CASSLTSGRAPNEQYF. CDR3 DNA: TGTGCCAGCAGCCTGACTAGCGGGAGGGCCCCCAACGAGCAGTACTTC. The full variable domain, rest sourced from reference TRBV7-2 and TRBJ2-7, is GAGVSQSPSNKVTEKGKDVELRCDPISGHTALYWYRQSLGQGLEFLIYFQGNSAPDKSGLPSDRFSAERTGGSVSTLTIQRTQQEDSAVYLCASSLTSGRAPNEQYFGPGTRLTVT.

This chain uses TRBV12-3 or TRBV12-4 with TRBJ2-1; unclear D gene. The CDR3 runs 12 residues. V lost 1 base to trimming and J lost 9 bases, with 7 bases between them. The CDR3 DNA sequence: TGTGCCAGCAGTTTAGGGCCGAGTGAGCAGTTCTTC. This gives the protein CASSLGPSEQFF.

The chain employs TRBV4-3 and TRBJ2-1; 8 positions agree with TRBD1. This CDR3 has 14 amino acids. Losses at the gene ends were 2 bases for V and 7 bases for J; bases not matched to a gene: 4. The germline gives CDR1 LGHNA, CDR2 YSLEER. CDR3 in DNA: TGCGCCAGCAGCCAACGACACAGGGGGAATGAGCAGTTCTTC. Amino acids: CASSQRHRGNEQFF.

V usage is TRBV6-1 and J usage is TRBJ2-7; 8 positions agree with TRBD2. Trimming removed 6 bases from V and 2 bases from J; junction bases left unmatched: 6. In germline, CDR1 is MNHNS, CDR2 SASEGT. The CDR3 covers 14 residues. Written as DNA, the CDR3 is TGTGCCAGCAGCCCGGGGGGGGTTACCTACGAGCAGTACTTC. Translation: CASSPGGVTYEQYF.

This clonotype appeared a few times. A much larger clone is a single base away; this may be a read error. The V gene is TRBV27, the J gene TRBJ2-1, with 8 positions matching TRBD2. The CDR3 consists of 13 residues. CDR1 and CDR2 (germline): MNHEY, SMNVEV (reference sequence). The CDR3 loop reads CAGSFPGGFEQFF. The CDR3, as DNA: TGTGCCGGCAGTTTTCCGGGAGGGTTTGAGCAGTTCTTC.